Listed below are T cell receptor beta chains from one sample, sequenced in a study of blood T cell repertoires in COVID-19. The data were produced by immunoSEQ multiplex PCR, yet TCRdb's version contains in-frame clones alone and is incomplete. The repertoire consists of under 300,000 clones, with more than 70% occurring once and the leading ten covering approximately 2%. The sample consisted of PBMCs or T cells enriched from blood (not recorded which). The receptor source for this set is a woman aged 60-70 years in a cohort exposed to, infected with or recovered from COVID-19 (not recorded which). The CDR3 runs from the conserved cysteine through the conserved F or W. The D gene is left open where the match is weak. Expanded clones get a size class; other rows say once, few or many, or leave the size out.

j_call clone_size d_call v_call cdr3_aa cdr3_nt
TRBJ2-7 NA NA TRBV4-1 CASRITGSSYEQYF TGCGCCAGCAGAATCACGGGTAGCTCCTACGAGCAGTACTTC
TRBJ2-1 NA TRBD1 TRBV9 CASSVGTGSYEQFF TGTGCCAGCAGCGTAGGGACAGGGAGCTATGAGCAGTTCTTC
TRBJ1-4 NA NA TRBV24-1 CATSDPGTTGEKLFF TGTGCCACCAGTGACCCCGGGACAACAGGGGAAAAACTGTTTTTT
TRBJ2-1 NA TRBD2 TRBV10-3 CAIREREVYNEQFF TGTGCCATCAGAGAGCGGGAAGTATACAATGAGCAGTTCTTC
TRBJ1-4 once NA TRBV6-5 CASSYNRNEKLFF TGTGCCAGCAGTTATAACAGAAATGAAAAACTGTTTTTT
TRBJ2-5 NA TRBD2 TRBV7-7 CASSLVGGAEQETQYF TGTGCTAGCAGCTTAGTCGGGGGGGCTGAGCAAGAGACCCAGTACTTC
TRBJ2-2 NA NA TRBV5-1 CASSLTYRNTGELFF TGCGCCAGCAGCTTGACCTACAGGAACACCGGGGAGCTGTTTTTT
TRBJ1-2 few NA TRBV28 CASRSPRGNGYTF TGTGCCAGCAGATCCCCCCGGGGGAACGGCTACACCTTC
TRBJ1-1 NA NA TRBV20-1 CSASSAARGVYEAFF TGCAGTGCTAGTTCCGCGGCTCGGGGGGTATATGAAGCTTTCTTT
TRBJ2-2 NA NA TRBV30 CAWRRRAGANTGELFF TGTGCCTGGAGACGTAGGGCAGGGGCTAACACCGGGGAGCTGTTTTTT
TRBJ2-7 once NA TRBV6-5 CASSSGGVNEQYF TGTGCCAGCAGTTCCGGAGGGGTGAACGAGCAGTACTTC
TRBJ2-6 NA TRBD1 TRBV6-5 CASSQQGIGANVLTF TGTGCCAGCAGCCAACAGGGGATTGGGGCCAACGTCCTGACTTTC
TRBJ1-4 NA TRBD1 TRBV7-9 CASRGDSKNEKLFF TGTGCCAGCAGAGGGGACAGTAAGAATGAAAAACTGTTTTTT
TRBJ2-3 NA NA TRBV7-2 CASSLTGGGTDTQYF TGTGCCAGCAGCTTAACAGGGGGGGGCACAGATACGCAGTATTTT
TRBJ2-2 NA TRBD1 TRBV7-9 CASSLGQGAAGELFF TGTGCCAGCAGCTTAGGGCAGGGGGCCGCCGGGGAGCTGTTTTTT
TRBJ1-5 NA NA TRBV19 CASSWTDNYSNQPQHF TGTGCCAGTAGCTGGACGGACAACTATAGCAATCAGCCCCAGCATTTT
TRBJ1-4 NA TRBD1 TRBV11-3 CASSLATQGATNEKLFF TGTGCCAGCAGCTTAGCCACACAGGGGGCAACTAATGAAAAACTGTTTTTT
TRBJ2-1 NA NA TRBV9 CASSVGAGYNEQFF TGTGCCAGCAGCGTAGGAGCGGGTTACAATGAGCAGTTCTTC
TRBJ1-2 once TRBD1 TRBV30 CAWSVGTGYHGYTF TGTGCCTGGAGTGTCGGGACAGGGTATCATGGCTACACCTTC
TRBJ2-3 NA TRBD1 TRBV19 CASSWGQGIVTDTQYF TGTGCCAGTAGCTGGGGACAGGGGATAGTAACAGATACGCAGTATTTT
TRBJ1-6 many NA TRBV28 CASSLKGSPLHF TGTGCCAGCAGTTTGAAGGGGTCACCCCTCCACTTT
TRBJ2-1 NA NA TRBV24-1 CATSDPRGSGNEQFF TGTGCCACCAGTGATCCTCGGGGAAGCGGGAATGAGCAGTTCTTC
TRBJ1-1 NA NA TRBV5-1 CASSLTNRDTEAFF TGCGCCAGCAGCTTGACTAACCGGGACACTGAAGCTTTCTTT
TRBJ1-1 NA TRBD1 TRBV28 CASSTRQGPMNTEAFF TGTGCCAGCAGCACGCGACAGGGCCCCATGAACACTGAAGCTTTCTTT
TRBJ1-1 NA TRBD1 TRBV24-1 CATSDRTGGRAFF TGTGCCACCAGTGATCGGACAGGGGGTCGGGCTTTCTTT
TRBJ2-3 NA NA TRBV27 CASSLFGTQPRYF TGTGCCAGCAGTTTATTTGGGACACAACCTCGGTATTTT
TRBJ1-1 NA NA TRBV28 CASRPGDRRHTEAFF TGTGCCAGCAGGCCGGGTGACAGGCGACACACTGAAGCTTTCTTT
TRBJ2-1 NA NA TRBV7-2 CASSSTGSQTYNEQFF TGTGCCAGCAGTTCCACCGGGTCTCAAACCTACAATGAGCAGTTCTTC
TRBJ1-6 NA TRBD1 TRBV2 CASSYGQGVNSPLHF TGTGCCAGCAGTTATGGACAGGGAGTAAATTCACCCCTCCACTTT
TRBJ2-5 NA TRBD2 TRBV5-4 CASSSGRDQETQYF TGTGCCAGCAGCTCCGGGAGGGACCAAGAGACCCAGTACTTC
TRBJ1-6 NA NA TRBV27 CASSHGQSYNSPLHF TGTGCCAGCAGCCACGGACAGAGCTATAATTCACCCCTCCACTTT
TRBJ1-2 once NA TRBV27 CASSLLPTGYGYTF TGTGCCAGCAGTTTATTACCGACAGGTTATGGCTACACCTTC
TRBJ1-4 NA TRBD1 TRBV28 CASSWGQWNEKLFF TGTGCCAGCAGTTGGGGACAGTGGAATGAAAAACTGTTTTTT
TRBJ1-4 NA TRBD1 TRBV7-9 CASSTDREEKLFF TGTGCCAGCAGCACAGACAGGGAAGAAAAACTGTTTTTT
TRBJ1-5 once NA TRBV7-2 CASSLRGSPNQPQHF TGTGCCAGCAGCTTACGGGGTAGCCCTAATCAGCCCCAGCATTTT
TRBJ1-1 NA NA TRBV11-1 CASSLRQGTEAFF TGTGCCAGCAGCTTACGGCAGGGCACTGAAGCTTTCTTT
TRBJ2-5 NA TRBD1 TRBV18 CASSPGQGETQYF TGTGCCAGCTCCCCGGGACAGGGGGAGACCCAGTACTTC
TRBJ2-7 NA TRBD2 TRBV10-3 CAISEPSGSSYEQYF TGTGCCATCAGTGAGCCTAGCGGGAGCTCCTACGAGCAGTACTTC
TRBJ2-1 NA NA TRBV7-8 CASSQSGVRVWQFF TGTGCCAGCAGCCAAAGCGGAGTCCGAGTATGGCAGTTCTTC
TRBJ2-1 once NA TRBV30 CACPTSSYNEQFF TGTGCCTGTCCTACTAGCTCCTACAATGAGCAGTTCTTC
TRBJ2-5 once NA TRBV4-1 CASSRTGWQETQYF TGCGCCAGCAGCCGCACAGGGTGGCAAGAGACCCAGTACTTC
TRBJ2-2 NA NA TRBV30 CAWSAPGLNTGELFF TGTGCCTGGAGTGCGCCGGGACTCAACACCGGGGAGCTGTTTTTT
TRBJ1-2 NA NA TRBV19 CASSNPRGPNYGYTF TGTGCCAGTAGTAACCCCCGTGGCCCTAACTATGGCTACACCTTC
TRBJ2-3 few NA TRBV5-1 CASSLERGTDTQYF TGCGCCAGCAGCTTGGAGCGGGGCACAGATACGCAGTATTTT
TRBJ1-1 NA NA TRBV7-9 CASSLGGQGMKAFF TGTGCCAGCAGCTTAGGGGGGCAGGGGATGAAAGCTTTCTTT
TRBJ1-1 NA NA TRBV5-1 CASSVTAGNTEAFF TGCGCCAGCAGCGTGACAGCGGGTAACACTGAAGCTTTCTTT